The count of the clone carrying this T cell receptor (beta chain) is one. Its specificity is unknown. These data come from a study of post-analysis software for immune sequencing data. Across the study: The courses of disease that were included comprised relapsing-remitting, secondary progressive and progressive-relapsing multiple sclerosis. Points from the study as a whole: The normalized Chao1 diversity of multiple sclerosis patients was significantly lower than that of controls. Roughly 5 TRBV segments, TRBV5-6, TRBV5-1 and TRBV20-1 among them, were found more frequent in patients than controls. By F measure, samples from a shared preparation batch strongly co-clustered.

The V and J ends lost 7 bases and 9 bases respectively, with 16 bases between them. The CDR3 consists of 12 residues. Germline V gene sequence: CDR1 SQVTM, CDR2 ANQGSEA. Every TCR beta cDNA library bore unique molecular identifiers. In TCRdb, the PCR reads were re-called with MiXCR into one record per CDR3 protein. The table has some 690,000 distinct CDR3 sequences, 55% to 60% seen once. This clonotype was sampled from a girl aged 2-9 years with multiple sclerosis. The sample taken for sequencing was blood. V usage is TRBV29-1 and J usage is TRBJ2-1; D gene unclear. This chain's CDR3 is CSGLSPRPEQFF. The CDR3 coding sequence is TGCAGCGGCCTGTCTCCGCGCCCTGAGCAGTTCTTC.